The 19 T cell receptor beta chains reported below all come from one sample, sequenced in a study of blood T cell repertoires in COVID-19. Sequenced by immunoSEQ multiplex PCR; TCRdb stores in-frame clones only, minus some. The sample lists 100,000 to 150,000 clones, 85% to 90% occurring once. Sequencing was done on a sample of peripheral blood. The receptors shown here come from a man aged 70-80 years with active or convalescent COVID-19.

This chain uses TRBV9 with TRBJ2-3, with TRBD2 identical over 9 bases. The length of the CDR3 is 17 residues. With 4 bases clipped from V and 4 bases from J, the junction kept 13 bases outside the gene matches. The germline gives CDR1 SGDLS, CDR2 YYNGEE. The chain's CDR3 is CASSRNNLAGNSDTQYF. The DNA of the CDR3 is TGTGCCAGCAGCCGGAATAACCTAGCGGGAAATTCAGATACGCAGTATTTT.

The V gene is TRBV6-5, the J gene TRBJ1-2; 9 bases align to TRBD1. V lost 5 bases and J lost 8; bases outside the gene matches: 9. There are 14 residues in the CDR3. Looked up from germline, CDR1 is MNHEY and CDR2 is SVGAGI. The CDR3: CASSPGTGRLGYTF. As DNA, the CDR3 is TGTGCCAGCAGTCCGGGGACAGGGAGGCTCGGCTACACCTTC.

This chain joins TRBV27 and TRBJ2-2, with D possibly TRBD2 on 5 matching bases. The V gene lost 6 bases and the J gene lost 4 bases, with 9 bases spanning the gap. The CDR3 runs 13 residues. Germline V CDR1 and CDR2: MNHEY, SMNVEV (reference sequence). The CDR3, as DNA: TGTGCCAGCAGCCCGAGGGTCACCGGGGAGCTGTTTTTT. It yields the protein CASSPRVTGELFF.

The CDR3 sequence is CASSIPGEGNQPQHF. CDR3 in DNA: TGTGCCAGTAGTATCCCAGGGGAGGGAAATCAGCCCCAGCATTTT. V is TRBV19 and J is TRBJ1-5; TRBD1 is a possible D gene (6 bases). V was clipped by 3 bases and J by 4 bases, with 13 bases between them. Germline V gives CDR1 LNHDA, CDR2 SQIVND (reference sequence). There are 15 residues in the CDR3.

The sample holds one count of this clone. The CDR3: CASSLRGGYEQYF. The CDR3 DNA follows: TGTGCCAGCAGCTTACGAGGTGGCTACGAGCAGTACTTC. V usage is TRBV11-2 and J usage is TRBJ2-7; D remains ambiguous. Trimming shortened V by 2 bases and J by 3 bases, and 8 bases separated the two germline ends. The germline V gene encodes CDR1 SGHAT and CDR2 FQNNGV. The CDR3 contains 13 residues.

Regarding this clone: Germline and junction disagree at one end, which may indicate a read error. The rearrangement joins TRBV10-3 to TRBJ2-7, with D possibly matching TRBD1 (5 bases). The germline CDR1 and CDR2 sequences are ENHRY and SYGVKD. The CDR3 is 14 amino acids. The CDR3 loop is CAISESRGSDEQYF. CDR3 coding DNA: TGTGCCATCAGTGAGTCAAGGGGCTCCGACGAGCAGTACTTC.

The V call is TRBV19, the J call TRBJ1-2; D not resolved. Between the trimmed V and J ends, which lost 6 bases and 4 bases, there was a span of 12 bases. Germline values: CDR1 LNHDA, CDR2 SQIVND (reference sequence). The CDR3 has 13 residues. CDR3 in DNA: TGTGCCAGTAGGCCGGGGTCTCTCTATGGCTACACCTTC. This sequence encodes CASRPGSLYGYTF.

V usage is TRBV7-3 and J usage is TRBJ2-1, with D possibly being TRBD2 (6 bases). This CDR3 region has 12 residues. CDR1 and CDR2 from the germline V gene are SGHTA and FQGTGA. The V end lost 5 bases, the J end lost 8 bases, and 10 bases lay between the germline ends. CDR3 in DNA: TGTGCCAGCAGCCAACCGGGAGATGAGCAGTTCTTC. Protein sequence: CASSQPGDEQFF.

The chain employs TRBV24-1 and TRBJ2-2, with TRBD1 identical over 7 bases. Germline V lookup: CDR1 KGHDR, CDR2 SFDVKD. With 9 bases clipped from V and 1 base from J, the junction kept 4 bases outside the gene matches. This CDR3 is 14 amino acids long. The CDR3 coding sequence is TGTGCCACCGGGGACAGCCTGAACACCGGGGAGCTGTTTTTT. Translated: CATGDSLNTGELFF.

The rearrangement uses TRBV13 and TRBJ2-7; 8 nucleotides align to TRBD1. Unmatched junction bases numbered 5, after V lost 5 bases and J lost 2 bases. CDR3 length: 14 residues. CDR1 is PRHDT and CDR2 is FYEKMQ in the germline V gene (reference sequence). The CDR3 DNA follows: TGTGCCAGCAGCCCCGGACAGGGACCCTACGAGCAGTACTTC. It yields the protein CASSPGQGPYEQYF.

CDR3 sequence reads: CASSSGWDTQYF. The CDR3 region has the DNA TGTGCCAGCAGCTCGGGGTGGGATACGCAGTATTTT. The rearrangement joins TRBV11-2 to TRBJ2-3; D possibly corresponds to TRBD2 (5 bases). CDR3 length equals 12 residues. Germline V CDR1 and CDR2: SGHAT, FQNNGV. V lost 4 bases, J lost 6 bases, and 8 bases lay in between.

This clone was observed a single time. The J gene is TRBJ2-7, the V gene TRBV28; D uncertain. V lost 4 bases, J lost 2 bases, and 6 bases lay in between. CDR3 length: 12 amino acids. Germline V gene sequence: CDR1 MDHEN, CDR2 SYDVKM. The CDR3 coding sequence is TGTGCCAGCAGTTCAGTCACCTACGAGCAGTACTTC. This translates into CASSSVTYEQYF.

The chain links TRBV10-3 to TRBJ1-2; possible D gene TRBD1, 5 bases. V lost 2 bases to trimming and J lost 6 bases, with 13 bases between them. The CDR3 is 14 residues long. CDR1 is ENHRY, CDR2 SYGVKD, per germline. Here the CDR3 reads CAISEGRAWDGYTF. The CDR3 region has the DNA TGTGCCATCAGTGAGGGCAGGGCTTGGGATGGCTACACCTTC.

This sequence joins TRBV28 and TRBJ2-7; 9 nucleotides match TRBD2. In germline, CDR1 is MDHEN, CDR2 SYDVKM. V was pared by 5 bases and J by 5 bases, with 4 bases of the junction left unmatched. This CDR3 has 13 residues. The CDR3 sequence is CASSGLASDEQYF. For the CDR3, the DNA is TGTGCCAGCAGTGGACTAGCGAGCGACGAGCAGTACTTC.

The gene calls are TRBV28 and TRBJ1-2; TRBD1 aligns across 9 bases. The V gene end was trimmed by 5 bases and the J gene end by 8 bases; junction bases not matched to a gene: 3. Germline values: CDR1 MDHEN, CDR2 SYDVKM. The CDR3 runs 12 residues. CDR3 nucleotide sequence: TGTGCCAGCAGTACGGGACAGGGCGGCTACACCTTC. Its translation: CASSTGQGGYTF.

Written as DNA, the CDR3 is TGTGCCAGCAGCACGGGACAGGGGGCGTTGAACACTGAAGCTTTCTTT. It encodes CASSTGQGALNTEAFF. This sequence joins TRBV5-6 and TRBJ1-1, with 12 bases that match TRBD1. Germline V gene sequence: CDR1 SGHDT, CDR2 YYEEEE. After removal of 4 bases from V and 0 bases from J, the junction contained 4 bases not matched to a gene. There are 16 residues in the CDR3.

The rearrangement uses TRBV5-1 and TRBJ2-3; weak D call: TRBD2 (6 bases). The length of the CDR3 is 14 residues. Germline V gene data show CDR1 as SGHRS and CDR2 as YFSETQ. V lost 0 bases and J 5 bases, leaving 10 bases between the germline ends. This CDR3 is CASSLGGKGDTQYF. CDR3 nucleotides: TGCGCCAGCAGCTTGGGCGGGAAGGGAGATACGCAGTATTTT.

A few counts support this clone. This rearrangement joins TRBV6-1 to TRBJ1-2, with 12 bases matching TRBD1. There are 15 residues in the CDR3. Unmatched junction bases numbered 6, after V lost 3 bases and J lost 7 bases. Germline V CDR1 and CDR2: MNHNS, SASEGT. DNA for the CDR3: TGTGCCAGCAGTGATGGGACAGGGGGCCGTGGTGGCTACACCTTC. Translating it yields CASSDGTGGRGGYTF.

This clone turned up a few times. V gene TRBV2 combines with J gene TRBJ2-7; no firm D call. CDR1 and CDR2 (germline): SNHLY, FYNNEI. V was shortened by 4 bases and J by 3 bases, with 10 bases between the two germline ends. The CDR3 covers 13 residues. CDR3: CASSVSVNYEQYF. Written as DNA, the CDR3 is TGTGCCAGCAGTGTGTCGGTGAACTACGAGCAGTACTTC.